The next 12 T cell receptor beta chains were all read from a single sample in a study of blood T cell repertoires in COVID-19. Profiling relied on immunoSEQ multiplex PCR, and the TCRdb table lists in-frame clones only, not all of them. The sample yields some 340,000 clones, roughly 86% seen once. The specimen sequenced was PBMCs or T cells enriched from blood (not recorded which). The source is a woman aged 30 to 39 who had recovered from COVID-19.

The V and J genes are TRBV10-3 and TRBJ1-5; D might be TRBD1 (6 bases). With 6 bases removed from V and 5 bases from J, the gap between germline ends came to 14 bases. Germline CDR1 ENHRY, CDR2 SYGVKD. The CDR3 sequence is 14 residues long. CDR3 DNA: TGTGCCATCAGCACCGACAGGTTTGATCAGCCCCAGCATTTT. This translates into CAISTDRFDQPQHF.

The rearrangement uses TRBV5-1 and TRBJ2-1; 12 bases line up with TRBD1. This CDR3 is 15 amino acids long. The V segment lost 5 bases and the J segment 7 bases; nucleotides outside the gene matches: 7. Looked up from germline, CDR1 is SGHRS and CDR2 is YFSETQ. CDR3 region: CASRMGQGAKNEQFF. The CDR3, as DNA: TGCGCCAGCAGGATGGGACAGGGGGCGAAAAATGAGCAGTTCTTC. Together with reference TRBV5-1 and TRBJ2-1, the CDR3 gives the full variable domain: KAGVTQTPRYLIKTRGQQVTLSCSPISGHRSVSWYQQTPGQGLQFLFEYFSETQRNKGNFPGRFSGRQFSNSRSEMNVSTLELGDSALYLCASRMGQGAKNEQFFGPGTRLTVL.

The V gene is TRBV6-5, the J gene TRBJ2-1; TRBD2 might be the D (5 bases). Germline loops: CDR1 MNHEY, CDR2 SVGAGI. V was cut by 2 bases and J by 7 bases, with 12 bases left in between. CDR3 size: 14 residues. CDR3 region: CASSYTGSQNEQFF. The CDR3 DNA is TGTGCCAGCAGTTACACGGGGTCGCAGAATGAGCAGTTCTTC.

The rearrangement joins TRBV5-1 to TRBJ1-4; 12 bases line up with TRBD1. This CDR3 contains 15 residues. Per the germline V gene, CDR1 is SGHRS and CDR2 is YFSETQ. Unmatched junction bases numbered 3, after V lost 2 bases and J lost 7 bases. The CDR3 bases are TGCGCCAGCAGCTTCCGGGACAGGGGGCGTGAAAAACTGTTTTTT. This translates into CASSFRDRGREKLFF.

The CDR3 coding sequence is TGCGCCAGCAGCACCCAGGCAGGCGCTGGAAACACCATATATTTT. The encoded protein is CASSTQAGAGNTIYF. The V and J genes are TRBV4-1 and TRBJ1-3, with D unclear. Germline lookup yields CDR1 MGHRA and CDR2 YSYEKL. The CDR3 is 15 amino acids. V lost 5 bases and J lost 2, with 13 bases in between.

The chain employs TRBV3-1 (or the pseudogene TRBV3-2) and TRBJ1-1; 9 bases fit TRBD1. Germline-derived CDR1 and CDR2 are LGHDT and YNNKEL (reference sequence). This CDR3 spans 17 amino acids. V lost 2 bases, J lost 5 bases, and 12 bases stayed unmatched. The CDR3 loop is CASSQTGGMGGRTEAFF. As DNA, the CDR3 is TGTGCCAGCAGCCAAACAGGGGGCATGGGAGGTAGGACTGAAGCTTTCTTT.

This chain uses TRBV25-1 with TRBJ1-1; 7 bases align to TRBD1. Germline V gives CDR1 MGHDK, CDR2 SYGVNS. The ends lost 7 bases at V and 5 bases at J; junction bases unmatched: 7. This CDR3 region has 13 residues. CDR3: CASTGGGETEAFF. The CDR3 nucleotides are TGTGCCAGCACGGGAGGGGGCGAGACTGAAGCTTTCTTT.

The chain uses TRBV11-2 and TRBJ2-2; D possibly corresponds to TRBD1 (7 bases). Trimming removed 6 bases from V and 5 bases from J, with 16 bases in between. Germline lookup yields CDR1 SGHAT and CDR2 FQNNGV. The CDR3 length is 15 residues. The CDR3: CASRSLTGRTGELFF. The CDR3 bases are TGTGCCAGCAGGAGTTTGACAGGGAGGACCGGGGAGCTGTTTTTT. The whole variable domain, remainder taken from reference TRBV11-2 and TRBJ2-2, is EAGVAQSPRYKIIEKRQSVAFWCNPISGHATLYWYQQILGQGPKLLIQFQNNGVVDDSQLPKDRFSAERLKGVDSTLKIQPAKLEDSAVYLCASRSLTGRTGELFFGEGSRLTVL.

The chain employs TRBV13 and TRBJ2-1; 11 positions match TRBD2. The CDR3 extends over 17 amino acids. CDR1 is PRHDT, CDR2 FYEKMQ, per germline (reference sequence). Trimming cost V 0 bases and J 3 bases; bases outside gene matches: 4. The CDR3 protein is CASSLGPGTSGYNEQFF. For the CDR3, the DNA is TGTGCCAGCAGCTTAGGTCCCGGGACTAGCGGCTACAATGAGCAGTTCTTC.

The sample holds a few counts of this clone. V is TRBV7-6 and J is TRBJ2-2, with 11 nucleotides matching TRBD2. V trimming: 5 bases; J trimming: 7 bases; junction bases outside the gene matches: 3. The CDR3 consists of 14 residues. Germline V gene data show CDR1 as SGHVS and CDR2 as FNYEAQ. DNA of the CDR3: TGTGCCAGCAGCCCTGGACTAGCGGGCGGGGAGCTGTTTTTT. This sequence encodes CASSPGLAGGELFF. The complete variable domain, with remaining parts taken from reference TRBV7-6 and TRBJ2-2, reads GAGVSQSPRYKVTKRGQDVALRCDPISGHVSLYWYRQALGQGPEFLTYFNYEAQQDKSGLPNDRFSAERPEGSISTLTIQRTEQRDSAMYRCASSPGLAGGELFFGEGSRLTVL.

The chain joins TRBV27 to TRBJ1-2; TRBD1 matches 7 bases. The CDR3 contains 14 residues. The trim removed 6 bases at V and 4 bases at J, leaving 8 bases unmatched. Germline V gives CDR1 MNHEY, CDR2 SMNVEV (reference sequence). The chain's CDR3 is CASRNTTGIYGYTF. CDR3 bases: TGTGCCAGCAGGAATACGACAGGGATCTATGGCTACACCTTC.

The rearrangement links TRBV3-1 (or the pseudogene TRBV3-2) to TRBJ2-7; 9 positions match TRBD2. Germline CDR1 reads LGHDT; CDR2 reads YNNKEL (reference sequence). The V gene end was trimmed by 3 bases and the J gene end by 3 bases; junction bases not matched to a gene: 6. The CDR3 runs to 15 residues. CDR3 nucleotide sequence: TGTGCCAGCAGCCACGTGTCTAGCGGGAACTACGAGCAGTACTTC. This encodes CASSHVSSGNYEQYF.